These 10 T cell receptor beta chains came from one sample sequenced in a study of T-cell reconstitution after alpha-beta-depleted transplantation in children. Preparing the TCRbeta library involved the use of unique molecular identifiers. From the PCR reads, TCRdb called clonotypes with MiXCR, one entry per CDR3 protein. The table lists around 500,000 distinct CDR3 sequences, 23% of them singletons, with 13% to 15% in the top ten. The input for sequencing was PBMCs, mostly from graft donor cells, taken 360 days after TCRalphabeta/CD19-depleted stem cell transplant. All receptors derive from a boy in the first two years of life who had a stem cell transplant for acute myeloid leukemia, so the T cells may come from the graft donor.

The gene calls are TRBV4-3 and TRBJ2-2; tentatively, D is TRBD2 (5 bases). CDR3 length: 15 residues. Germline V lookup: CDR1 LGHNA, CDR2 YSLEER. Deletions cut 4 bases from V and 6 bases from J, with 15 bases between. The CDR3 sequence: CASSLRLGRAGELFF. The DNA of the CDR3 is TGCGCCAGCAGCCTAAGACTCGGGCGGGCCGGGGAGCTGTTTTTT.

This clonotype was recorded many times. The chain is built from TRBV20-1 and TRBJ2-1; 12 positions agree with TRBD2. V was pared by 6 bases and J by 4 bases, with 10 bases of the junction left unmatched. Germline V gene lookup returns CDR1 DFQATT and CDR2 SNEGSKA (reference sequence). This CDR3 comprises 16 residues. CDR3 sequence (DNA): TGCAGTGCCGGCCGCTCACTAGCGGGGGGTTACAATGAGCAGTTCTTC. Amino acids: CSAGRSLAGGYNEQFF.

This clonotype was found many times. The chain couples TRBV20-1 to TRBJ2-3, with TRBD2 identical over 12 bases. The CDR3 sequence is 14 residues long. Losses at the gene ends were 5 bases for V and 2 bases for J; bases not matched to a gene: 2. The germline CDR1 and CDR2 sequences are DFQATT and SNEGSKA (reference sequence). CDR3 nucleotides: TGCAGTGCTTCTAGCGGGGGGGCCACAGATACGCAGTATTTT. The encoded protein is CSASSGGATDTQYF.

The chain employs TRBV9 and TRBJ2-5, with a possible D match to TRBD1 (6 bases). Germline values: CDR1 SGDLS, CDR2 YYNGEE. The CDR3 runs to 16 residues. V lost 4 bases to trimming and J lost 1 base, with 17 bases between them. CDR3 amino acids: CASSFNRDGGQETQYF. CDR3 coding DNA: TGTGCCAGCAGCTTCAACAGGGATGGGGGCCAAGAGACCCAGTACTTC.

This clonotype has a count of ten or more. The chain recombines TRBV5-1 with TRBJ1-4; D is ambiguous. The CDR3 consists of 14 residues. V was clipped by 4 bases and J by 5 bases, with 12 bases between them. The germline V gene has CDR1 SGHRS and CDR2 YFSETQ. CDR3 sequence reads: CASSQGLGNEKLFF. DNA of the CDR3: TGCGCCAGCAGCCAAGGGTTAGGGAATGAAAAACTGTTTTTT. The full variable domain, in which reference TRBV5-1 and TRBJ1-4 provide the parts outside the CDR3, is KAGVTQTPRYLIKTRGQQVTLSCSPISGHRSVSWYQQTPGQGLQFLFEYFSETQRNKGNFPGRFSGRQFSNSRSEMNVSTLELGDSALYLCASSQGLGNEKLFFGSGTQLSVL.

This chain uses TRBV5-1 with TRBJ2-1, with D possibly called TRBD1 or TRBD2 (5 bases each). Germline CDR1 SGHRS, CDR2 YFSETQ. This CDR3 has 15 amino acids. Trimming pared 6 bases from V and 0 bases from J, leaving 13 bases between. The CDR3: CASTLRGGSYNEQFF. Written as DNA, the CDR3 is TGCGCCAGCACCCTGCGTGGGGGCTCCTACAATGAGCAGTTCTTC.

The gene calls are TRBV20-1 and TRBJ1-6; 9 nucleotides line up with TRBD1. V shed 5 bases and J 6 bases; nucleotides not matched to a gene: 5. CDR3 length: 14 amino acids. Germline V lookup: CDR1 DFQATT, CDR2 SNEGSKA (reference sequence). The CDR3 region is CSASGTGRNSPLHF. In DNA, the CDR3 is TGCAGTGCTTCCGGGACAGGGCGTAATTCACCCCTCCACTTT.

The chain is built from TRBV12-3 or TRBV12-4 and TRBJ1-3, with 8 bases lining up with TRBD1. This CDR3 is built from 14 residues. The V and J ends lost 6 bases and 2 bases, in that order; junction bases with no gene match: 3. CDR3 bases: TGTGCCAGCAGGCCGACAGGGGCTGGAAACACCATATATTTT. The encoded protein is CASRPTGAGNTIYF.

This clonotype appeared many times. The V call is TRBV18, the J call TRBJ2-5; 8 bases match TRBD1. Germline-derived CDR1 and CDR2 are KGHSH and LQKENI. The CDR3 consists of 14 residues. J was trimmed by 3 bases and V by 4 bases; bases with no gene match: 4. CDR3 amino acids: CASSLRQGKETQYF. In nucleotides, the CDR3 is TGTGCCAGCTCACTTCGACAGGGGAAAGAGACCCAGTACTTC. The entire variable domain, with the rest obtained from reference TRBV18 and TRBJ2-5, is as follows: NAGVMQNPRHLVRRRGQEARLRCSPMKGHSHVYWYRQLPEEGLKFMVYLQKENIIDESGMPKERFSAEFPKEGPSILRIQQVVRGDSAAYFCASSLRQGKETQYFGPGTRLLVL.

This clonotype was observed at least ten times. V and J are TRBV7-6 and TRBJ2-1, with D unresolved. V was clipped by 4 bases and J by 2 bases, with 12 bases between them. Germline V lookup: CDR1 SGHVS, CDR2 FNYEAQ. The CDR3 runs to 15 residues. The CDR3 DNA reads as TGTGCCAGCAGCTCCCTACGTGGAGCCTACAATGAGCAGTTCTTC. Protein: CASSSLRGAYNEQFF.